These 9 T cell receptor beta chains share one sample of origin, sequenced in a study of blood T cell repertoires in COVID-19. Assay used: immunoSEQ multiplex PCR; TCRdb lists only in-frame clones, some missing. The repertoire holds 140,000 to 150,000 clones, with roughly 87% as singletons. The sequenced material came from peripheral blood. The receptors stem from an older man with acute or convalescent COVID-19.

The V and J genes are TRBV5-8 and TRBJ1-6; no reliable D call. Germline V gives CDR1 SGHTS, CDR2 YDEGEE. Trimming pared 3 bases from V and 9 bases from J, leaving 16 bases between. The CDR3 spans 15 residues. The DNA for the CDR3 is TGTGCCAGCAGCTGGTTTCTGTTTCCAGGTTCACCCCTCCACTTT. Protein product: CASSWFLFPGSPLHF. The full variable domain, its missing parts supplied by reference TRBV5-8 and TRBJ1-6, is EAGVTQSPTHLIKTRGQQATLRCSPISGHTSVYWYQQALGLGLQFLLWYDEGEERNRGNFPPRFSGRQFPNYSSELNVNALELEDSALYLCASSWFLFPGSPLHFGNGTRLTVT.

CDR3 residues: CASSYSRGSTEAFF. The DNA for the CDR3 is TGTGCCAGCAGTTACTCACGGGGGAGCACTGAAGCTTTCTTT. This sequence joins TRBV6-2 or TRBV6-3 and TRBJ1-1; possibly TRBD1 for D (5 bases). Trimming took off 0 bases at V and 4 bases at J, with 9 bases between the two ends. Germline V CDR1 and CDR2: MNHEY, SVGEGT. The CDR3 spans 14 residues.

This clone was observed a single time. J is TRBJ1-1 and V is TRBV10-3; possibly TRBD1 for D (6 bases). V was shortened by 9 bases and J by 0 bases, with 20 bases between the two germline ends. CDR1 is ENHRY and CDR2 is SYGVKD in the germline V gene. This CDR3 is 16 amino acids long. The CDR3 reads CAIIKTQGVMNTEAFF. DNA for the CDR3: TGTGCCATTATCAAAACACAGGGTGTGATGAACACTGAAGCTTTCTTT.

In DNA form, the CDR3 reads TGTGCCAGCAGCCGACAGGGGATCGGAAACACCATATATTTT. This gives the protein CASSRQGIGNTIYF. The chain links TRBV3-1 (or the pseudogene TRBV3-2) to TRBJ1-3, with 8 bases identical to TRBD1. Trimming took 4 bases from V and 4 from J; bases not matched to a gene: 3. Germline loops: CDR1 LGHDT, CDR2 YNNKEL (reference sequence). The CDR3 is 14 amino acids.

This rearrangement joins TRBV2 to TRBJ2-3, with 13 bases identical to TRBD2. From germline, CDR1 is SNHLY and CDR2 FYNNEI. This CDR3 contains 17 residues. With V trimmed by 6 bases and J by 4 bases, 10 bases remained unmatched. CDR3 coding DNA: TGTGCCAGCAGGGTAGGACTAGCGGGGGAACCGGCAGATACGCAGTATTTT. Its translation: CASRVGLAGEPADTQYF. The full variable domain, in which reference TRBV2 and TRBJ2-3 provide the parts outside the CDR3, is EPEVTQTPSHQVTQMGQEVILRCVPISNHLYFYWYRQILGQKVEFLVSFYNNEISEKSEIFDDQFSVERPDGSNFTLKIRSTKLEDSAMYFCASRVGLAGEPADTQYFGPGTRLTVL.

This chain connects TRBV19 to TRBJ2-1, with TRBD2 matching 7 bases. The V and J ends lost 3 bases and 6 bases, in that order; junction bases with no gene match: 14. The CDR3 extends over 17 amino acids. CDR1 and CDR2 (germline): LNHDA, SQIVND (reference sequence). The DNA for the CDR3 is TGTGCCAGTAGTATCGGTCTTGCGGCGGGAGTCGGCAATGAGCAGTTCTTC. It codes for CASSIGLAAGVGNEQFF. Using reference TRBV19 and TRBJ2-1 for the parts outside the CDR3, the full variable domain is DGGITQSPKYLFRKEGQNVTLSCEQNLNHDAMYWYRQDPGQGLRLIYYSQIVNDFQKGDIAEGYSVSREKKESFPLTVTSAQKNPTAFYLCASSIGLAAGVGNEQFFGPGTRLTVL.

V and J are TRBV6-6 and TRBJ1-5, with unresolved D. The V and J ends lost 5 bases and 2 bases respectively, with 13 bases between them. This CDR3 is 15 amino acids long. Germline CDR1 and CDR2: MNHNY and SVGAGI (reference sequence). The DNA for the CDR3 is TGTGCCAGCAGTCTGGACGGGAGGGGCAATCAGCCCCAGCATTTT. Its translation: CASSLDGRGNQPQHF.

The rearrangement links TRBV12-5 to TRBJ1-2, with D possibly matching TRBD1 (6 bases). CDR1 and CDR2 from the germline V gene are LGHNT and FRNRAP. The CDR3 length is 16 residues. Deletions cut 0 bases from V and 7 bases from J, with 18 bases between. The CDR3 DNA reads TGTGCTAGTGGTTTGGTACCGGGACACAGGGAGGGTGGCTACACCTTC. It yields the protein CASGLVPGHREGGYTF.

This clone has just one count. The rearrangement links TRBV2 to TRBJ2-2; D ambiguous. The CDR3 totals 16 residues. The V end was cut by 9 bases, the J end by 0 bases, with 17 bases between. Germline CDR1 reads SNHLY; CDR2 reads FYNNEI. The CDR3 region is CARRPRGGSNTGELFF. As DNA, the CDR3 is TGTGCCAGGAGACCCCGCGGCGGCTCGAACACCGGGGAGCTGTTTTTT.